Detailed here is one TCR beta chain. V lost 6 bases and J lost 9; bases outside the gene matches: 6. Looked up from germline, CDR1 is SNHLY and CDR2 is FYNNEI. This CDR3 has 14 residues. This sample is drawn from a study of blood T cell repertoires in COVID-19. Study-level background: Acute and convalescent COVID-19 samples came from the United States, Italy and Spain.

Profiling relied on immunoSEQ multiplex PCR, and the TCRdb table lists in-frame clones only, not all of them. The sample lists roughly 200,000 clones, more than 70% seen once, with roughly 20% in the top ten. Enrollment of patients from Seattle took place during active infection, with longitudinal follow-up. This sequence originates from a person aged 70 to 85 with COVID-19, enrolled during active disease. This chain joins TRBV2 and TRBJ2-2; 11 bases align to TRBD2. The sequencing sample was made of peripheral blood. CDR3 protein: CASRPGTSGRELFF. The CDR3 DNA follows: TGTGCCAGCAGACCTGGGACTAGCGGTAGGGAGCTGTTTTTT.